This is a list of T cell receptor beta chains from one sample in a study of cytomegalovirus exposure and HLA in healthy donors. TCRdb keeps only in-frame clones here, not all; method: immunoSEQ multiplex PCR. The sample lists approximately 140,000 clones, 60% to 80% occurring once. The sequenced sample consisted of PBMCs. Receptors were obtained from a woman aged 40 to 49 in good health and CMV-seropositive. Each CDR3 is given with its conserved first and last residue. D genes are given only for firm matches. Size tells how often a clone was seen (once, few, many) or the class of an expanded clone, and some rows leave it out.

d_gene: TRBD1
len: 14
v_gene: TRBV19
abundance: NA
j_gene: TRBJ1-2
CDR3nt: TGTGCCAGTAGGATGGGACAGGGTGTGAAGGGCTACACCTTC
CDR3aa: CASRMGQGVKGYTF

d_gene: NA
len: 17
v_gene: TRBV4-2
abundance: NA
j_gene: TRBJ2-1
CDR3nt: TGTGCCAGCAGCCAAGATTTTGGGGGCAGCTCCTACAATGAGCAGTTCTTC
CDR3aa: CASSQDFGGSSYNEQFF

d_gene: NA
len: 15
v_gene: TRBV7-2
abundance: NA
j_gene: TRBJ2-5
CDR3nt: TGTGCCAGCAGCCCAGTCAGTATGTTAGGAGAGACCCAGTACTTC
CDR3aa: CASSPVSMLGETQYF

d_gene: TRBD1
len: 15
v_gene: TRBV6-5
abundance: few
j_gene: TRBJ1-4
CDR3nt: TGTGCCAGCAGTCCCCGACAGGGCTACCGGGGAAAACTGTTTTTT
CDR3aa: CASSPRQGYRGKLFF

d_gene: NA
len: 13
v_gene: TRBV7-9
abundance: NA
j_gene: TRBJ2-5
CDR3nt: TGTGCCAGCAGCTCGGAAAACGGGGGGACCCAGTACTTC
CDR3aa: CASSSENGGTQYF

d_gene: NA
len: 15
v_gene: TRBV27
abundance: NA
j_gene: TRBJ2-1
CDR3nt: TGTGCCAGCAAGGTTTCAGGGAACTCCTACAATGAGCAGTTCTTC
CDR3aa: CASKVSGNSYNEQFF

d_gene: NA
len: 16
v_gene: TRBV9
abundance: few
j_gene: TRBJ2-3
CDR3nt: TGTGCCAGCAGCGTGGGGGGGGCTTCGGGTACAGATACGCAGTATTTT
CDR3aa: CASSVGGASGTDTQYF

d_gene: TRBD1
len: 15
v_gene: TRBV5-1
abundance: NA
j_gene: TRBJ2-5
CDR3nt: TGCGCCAGCAGCTTGGCCACAGGGGGCGCGGAGACCCAGTACTTC
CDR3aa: CASSLATGGAETQYF

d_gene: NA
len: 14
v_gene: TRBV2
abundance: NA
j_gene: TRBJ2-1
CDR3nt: TGTGCCAGCAGTCCCCGAACTCTTAACAATGAGCAGTTCTTC
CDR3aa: CASSPRTLNNEQFF

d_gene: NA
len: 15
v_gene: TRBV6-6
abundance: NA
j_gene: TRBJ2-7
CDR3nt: TGTGCCAGCAGTTACGGAGGCAGGGGAACCTACGAGCAGTACTTC
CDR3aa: CASSYGGRGTYEQYF

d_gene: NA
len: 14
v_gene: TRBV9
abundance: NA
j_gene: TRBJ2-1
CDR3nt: TGTGCCAGCAGCGTAGTCGGGGGGCGGGATGAGCAGTTCTTC
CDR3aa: CASSVVGGRDEQFF

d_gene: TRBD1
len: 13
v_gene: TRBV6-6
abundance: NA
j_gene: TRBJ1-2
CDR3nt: TGTGCCAGCAGTAGCCAGGGGGCGCAGGGCTACACCTTC
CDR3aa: CASSSQGAQGYTF

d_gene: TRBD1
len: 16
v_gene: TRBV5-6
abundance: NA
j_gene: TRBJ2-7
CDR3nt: TGTGCCAGCAGCAAAACAGGGGCCCTAGGCACCTACGAGCAGTACTTC
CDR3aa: CASSKTGALGTYEQYF

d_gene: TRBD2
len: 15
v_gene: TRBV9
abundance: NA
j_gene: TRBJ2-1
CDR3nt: TGTGCCAGCAGCGCGACGCCGGGGGGGAGGAATGAGCAGTTCTTC
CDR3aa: CASSATPGGRNEQFF

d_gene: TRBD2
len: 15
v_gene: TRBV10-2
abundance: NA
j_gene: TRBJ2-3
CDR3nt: TGCGCCACCCACGACGGGGGGAGCGTGGGGGATACGCAGTATTTT
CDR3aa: CATHDGGSVGDTQYF

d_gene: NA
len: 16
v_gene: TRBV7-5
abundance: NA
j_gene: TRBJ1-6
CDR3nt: TGTGTCAGAAGCTCCCCGTGGAGCTCCTATAATTCACCCCTCCACTTT
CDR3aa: CVRSSPWSSYNSPLHF

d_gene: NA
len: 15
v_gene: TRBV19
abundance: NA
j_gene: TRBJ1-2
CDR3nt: TGTGCCAGTAGCTCAAAGGTGGGGCTAGGCTATGGCTACACCTTC
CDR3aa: CASSSKVGLGYGYTF

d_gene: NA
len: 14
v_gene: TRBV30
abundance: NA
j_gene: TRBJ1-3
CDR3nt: TGTGCCTGGGAACAGGGAATCTCTGGAAACACCATATATTTT
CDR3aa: CAWEQGISGNTIYF

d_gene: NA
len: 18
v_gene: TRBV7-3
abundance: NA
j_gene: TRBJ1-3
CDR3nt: TGTGCCAGCAGCTTAACCCCTGCTGGCCCAGGGTGTGGAAACACCATATATTTT
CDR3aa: CASSLTPAGPGCGNTIYF

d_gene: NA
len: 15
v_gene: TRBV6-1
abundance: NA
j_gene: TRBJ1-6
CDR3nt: TGTGCCAGCTCCCTACAGGGTCCCTATAATTCACCCCTCCACTTT
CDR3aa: CASSLQGPYNSPLHF

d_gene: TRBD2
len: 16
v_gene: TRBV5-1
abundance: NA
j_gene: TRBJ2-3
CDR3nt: TGCGCCAGCAGCTTTGGAGCGGGGGGCGGGACAGATACGCAGTATTTT
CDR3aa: CASSFGAGGGTDTQYF

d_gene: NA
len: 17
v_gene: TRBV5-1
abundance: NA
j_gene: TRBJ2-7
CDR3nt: TGCGCCAGCAGCATTACCCCCCACGGACTTAGCTCCTACGAGCAGTACTTC
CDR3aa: CASSITPHGLSSYEQYF

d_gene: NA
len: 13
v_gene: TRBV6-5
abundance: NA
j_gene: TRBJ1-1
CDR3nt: TGTGCCAGCATGCGGTGGTTTAGGACTGAAGCTTTCTTT
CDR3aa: CASMRWFRTEAFF

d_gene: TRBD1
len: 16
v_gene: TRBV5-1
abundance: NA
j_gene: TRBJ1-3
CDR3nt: TGCGCCAGCAGCTTGCCCAACAGGGGGCTTGGAAACACCATATATTTT
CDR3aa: CASSLPNRGLGNTIYF

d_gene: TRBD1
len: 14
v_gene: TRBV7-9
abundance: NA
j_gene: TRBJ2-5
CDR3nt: TGTGCCAGCAGCTCAGGGACAGTCCAAGAGACCCAGTACTTC
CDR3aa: CASSSGTVQETQYF

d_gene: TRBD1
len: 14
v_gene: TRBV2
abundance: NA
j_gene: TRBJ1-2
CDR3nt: TGTGCCAGCAGGGGACAGGGTAGGAGCTATGGCTACACCTTC
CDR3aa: CASRGQGRSYGYTF

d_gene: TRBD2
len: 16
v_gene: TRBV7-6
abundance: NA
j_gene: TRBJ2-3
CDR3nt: TGTGCCAGCAGCGGAGCGGGGGGGCTGTCCACAGATACGCAGTATTTT
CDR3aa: CASSGAGGLSTDTQYF

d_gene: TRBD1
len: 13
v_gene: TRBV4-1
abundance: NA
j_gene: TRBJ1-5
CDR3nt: TGCGCCAGCGGAGGACAGGGCAATCAGCCCCGGCATTTT
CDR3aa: CASGGQGNQPRHF

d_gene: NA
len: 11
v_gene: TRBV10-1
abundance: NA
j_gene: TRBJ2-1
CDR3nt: TGCGCCAGCAGTGAGTGGAGTGAGCAGTTCTTC
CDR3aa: CASSEWSEQFF

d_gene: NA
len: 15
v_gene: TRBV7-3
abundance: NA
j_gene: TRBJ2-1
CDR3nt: TGTGCCAGCAGCCCTCTCCATAGCTCCTACAATGAGCAGTTCTTC
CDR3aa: CASSPLHSSYNEQFF

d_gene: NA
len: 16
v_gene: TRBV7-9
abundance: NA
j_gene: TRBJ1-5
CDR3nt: TGTGCCAGCAGCCAGCTTACAGGCAATAGCAATCAGCCCCAGCATTTT
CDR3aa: CASSQLTGNSNQPQHF

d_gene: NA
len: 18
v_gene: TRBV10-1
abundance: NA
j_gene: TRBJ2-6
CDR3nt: TGCGCCAGCAGTAATGCTGGACAGATCAACTCTGGGGCCAACGTCCTGACTTTC
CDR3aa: CASSNAGQINSGANVLTF

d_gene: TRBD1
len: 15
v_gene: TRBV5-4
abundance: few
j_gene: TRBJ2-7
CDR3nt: TGTGCCAGCAGCTGGGGGGGACAGGGGGCCGTCGAGCAGTACTTC
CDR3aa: CASSWGGQGAVEQYF

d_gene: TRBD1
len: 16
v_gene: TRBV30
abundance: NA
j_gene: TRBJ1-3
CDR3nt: TGTGCCTGGAGTGGGGACAGGGGCCGCTCTGGAAACACCATATATTTT
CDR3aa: CAWSGDRGRSGNTIYF

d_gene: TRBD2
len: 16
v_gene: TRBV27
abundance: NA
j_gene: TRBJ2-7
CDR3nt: TGTGCCAGCAGTTTATCGCTAGCGGGGGGTACTTACGAGCAGTACTTC
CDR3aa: CASSLSLAGGTYEQYF

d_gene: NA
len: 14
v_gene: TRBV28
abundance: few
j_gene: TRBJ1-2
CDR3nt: TGTGCCAGCAGTTTAGGAGGGATTAACTATGGCTACACCTTC
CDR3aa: CASSLGGINYGYTF

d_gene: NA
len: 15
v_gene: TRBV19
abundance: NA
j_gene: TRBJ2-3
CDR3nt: TGTGCCAGTAGTATTCAGCCTAGCGGCACAGATACGCAGTATTTT
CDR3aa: CASSIQPSGTDTQYF